These T cell receptor beta chains were read from a single sample in a study of blood T cells in healthy people across ages. TCRdb reprocessed the 5' RACE reads via MiXCR and lists one record per CDR3 protein. The sample lists 870,000 or so distinct CDR3 sequences; under 30% were seen once. Sequences were obtained from blood. Receptors were obtained from a woman aged 80 or older in good health. Both conserved end residues are trimmed from each CDR3.

len: 15
j_gene: TRBJ2-1
v_gene: TRBV10-3
CDR3aa: AISDPTSGGAYNEQF

len: 14
j_gene: TRBJ1-4
v_gene: TRBV5-4
CDR3aa: ASSAGRAGGTEKRF

len: 12
j_gene: TRBJ2-7
v_gene: TRBV7-2
CDR3aa: ASSLGSASYEQY

len: 13
j_gene: TRBJ1-5
v_gene: TRBV28
CDR3aa: ASSLPGAKGQSQH

len: 13
j_gene: TRBJ2-7
v_gene: TRBV27
CDR3aa: ASSSLSGGEDEQY

len: 12
j_gene: TRBJ1-2
v_gene: TRBV6-1
CDR3aa: ASTLSTGGYGYT

len: 10
j_gene: TRBJ1-5
v_gene: TRBV19
CDR3aa: ASNVGNQPQH

len: 15
j_gene: TRBJ2-5
v_gene: TRBV20-1
CDR3aa: SATMGLAGGGRETQY

len: 13
j_gene: TRBJ1-1
v_gene: TRBV6-2/TRBV6-3
CDR3aa: ASRPLPAGNTEAF

len: 14
j_gene: TRBJ2-5
v_gene: TRBV9
CDR3aa: ASSPRAGQGQETQY

len: 10
j_gene: NA
v_gene: TRBV12-3/TRBV12-4
CDR3aa: ASSPTTETQY

len: 12
j_gene: TRBJ2-1
v_gene: TRBV20-1
CDR3aa: SAIRTRCYNEQF

len: 14
j_gene: TRBJ2-1
v_gene: TRBV4-1
CDR3aa: ASSAGLAEAYNEQF

len: 12
j_gene: TRBJ1-4
v_gene: TRBV7-2
CDR3aa: ASSMGQINEKLF

len: 10
j_gene: TRBJ2-7
v_gene: TRBV20-1
CDR3aa: SAAGANNVQY

len: 14
j_gene: TRBJ2-1
v_gene: TRBV5-1
CDR3aa: ASSGHRDNGDSEQF

len: 13
j_gene: TRBJ2-3
v_gene: TRBV6-6
CDR3aa: ASKSGGRITDTQY

len: 13
j_gene: TRBJ1-4
v_gene: TRBV14
CDR3aa: ASSQWGSKNEKLF

len: 14
j_gene: TRBJ1-6
v_gene: TRBV7-9
CDR3aa: ASSSNGHGKRSPLH

len: 11
j_gene: TRBJ1-4
v_gene: TRBV30
CDR3aa: AWSFQTNEKLF

len: 10
j_gene: TRBJ1-2
v_gene: TRBV6-1
CDR3aa: ASSGAAYGCT

len: 13
j_gene: TRBJ1-2
v_gene: TRBV2
CDR3aa: ASSEISRGVQGYT

len: 13
j_gene: TRBJ2-5
v_gene: TRBV14
CDR3aa: ASSQVLTFQETQY

len: 11
j_gene: TRBJ2-3
v_gene: TRBV12-3/TRBV12-4
CDR3aa: ASSQVAGSTQY

len: 13
j_gene: NA
v_gene: TRBV5-1
CDR3aa: ASSLLAGDYNEQY

len: 12
j_gene: TRBJ2-3
v_gene: TRBV5-6
CDR3aa: ASSSGVDTDTQY

len: 14
j_gene: TRBJ1-1
v_gene: TRBV5-1
CDR3aa: ASSLGQGADNTEAF

len: 13
j_gene: TRBJ1-5
v_gene: TRBV6-2/TRBV6-3
CDR3aa: ASRRYGALNQPQH

len: 12
j_gene: TRBJ2-7
v_gene: TRBV20-1
CDR3aa: SALLAGASYEQY

len: 13
j_gene: TRBJ1-5
v_gene: TRBV24-1
CDR3aa: ATSDPGTGTQPQH

len: 13
j_gene: TRBJ2-1
v_gene: TRBV20-1
CDR3aa: SSSPRAGGGYEQF

len: 12
j_gene: TRBJ2-7
v_gene: TRBV5-1
CDR3aa: ASSLDGQVYEQY

len: 12
j_gene: TRBJ1-1
v_gene: TRBV12-3/TRBV12-4
CDR3aa: ASSSGGLNTEAF

len: 16
j_gene: TRBJ2-3
v_gene: TRBV19
CDR3aa: ASSIGRVAGGSTDTQY

len: 11
j_gene: TRBJ1-1
v_gene: TRBV27
CDR3aa: ASSSRQNTEAF

len: 12
j_gene: TRBJ1-1
v_gene: TRBV7-9
CDR3aa: ASSSTGPNTEAF

len: 13
j_gene: TRBJ1-4
v_gene: TRBV28
CDR3aa: ASSLRTGADEKLF